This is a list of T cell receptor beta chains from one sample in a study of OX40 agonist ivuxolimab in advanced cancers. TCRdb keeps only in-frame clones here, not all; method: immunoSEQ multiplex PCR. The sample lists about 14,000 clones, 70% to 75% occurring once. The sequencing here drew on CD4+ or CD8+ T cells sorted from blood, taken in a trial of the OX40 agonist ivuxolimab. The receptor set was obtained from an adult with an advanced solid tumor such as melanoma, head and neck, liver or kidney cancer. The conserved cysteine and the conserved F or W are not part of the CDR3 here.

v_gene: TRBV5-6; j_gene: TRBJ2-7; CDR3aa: ASSLILIDEQY
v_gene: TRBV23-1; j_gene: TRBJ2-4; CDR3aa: ASSLPVLGQGVSLAKNIQY
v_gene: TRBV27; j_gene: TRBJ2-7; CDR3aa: ASSQDGESSYEQY
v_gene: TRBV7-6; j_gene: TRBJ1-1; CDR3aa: ASSLEVGVRAEAF
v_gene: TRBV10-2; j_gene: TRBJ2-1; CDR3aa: ASNERELGYNEQF
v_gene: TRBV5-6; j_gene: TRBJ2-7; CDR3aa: ASSFGDYEQY
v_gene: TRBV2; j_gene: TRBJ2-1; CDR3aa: ASLLEATYNEQF
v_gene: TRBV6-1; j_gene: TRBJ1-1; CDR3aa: ASILEGEGLAEAF
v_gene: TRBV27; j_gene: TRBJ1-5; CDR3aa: ASNAGYSNQPQH
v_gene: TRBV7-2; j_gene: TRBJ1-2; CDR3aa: ASSLVSENYGYT
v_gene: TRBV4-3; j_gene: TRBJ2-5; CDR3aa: ASSQGSGAGETQY
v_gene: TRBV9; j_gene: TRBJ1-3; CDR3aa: ASSVGGSSGNTIY
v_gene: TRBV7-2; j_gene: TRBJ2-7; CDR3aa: ASSLGAGLAYEQY
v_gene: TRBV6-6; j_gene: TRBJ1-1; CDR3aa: ASSYSENTEAF
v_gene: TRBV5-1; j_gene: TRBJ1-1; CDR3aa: ASSSDGRAGGTEAF
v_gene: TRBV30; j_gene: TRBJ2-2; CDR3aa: AWSPKYPPLAEKNTGELF
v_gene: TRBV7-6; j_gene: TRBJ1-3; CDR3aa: ASSLTGGSGNTIY
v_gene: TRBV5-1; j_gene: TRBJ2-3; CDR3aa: ASSLLQGGTDTQY
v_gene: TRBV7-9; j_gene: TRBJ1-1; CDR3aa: ASSLGVTEAF
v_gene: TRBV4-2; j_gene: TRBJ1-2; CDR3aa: ASSLVQDRYT
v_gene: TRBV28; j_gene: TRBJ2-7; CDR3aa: ASTQDRGSYEQY
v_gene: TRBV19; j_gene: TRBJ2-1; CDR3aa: ASRTPGPSNEQF